This TCR beta chain is drawn from a study of blood T cell repertoires in COVID-19. Across the study: Acute and convalescent COVID-19 specimens originated in the United States, Italy and Spain.

The assay was immunoSEQ multiplex PCR, and TCRdb's table has in-frame clones only and misses some. The table has over 60,000 clones, about 76% seen once. Germline values: CDR1 LGHNT, CDR2 FRNRAP. This CDR3 spans 17 amino acids. With 0 bases removed from V and 1 base from J, the gap between germline ends came to 13 bases. The clonotype comes from a human donor in a cohort sampled during active COVID-19. The chain is built from TRBV12-5 and TRBJ2-4, with D maybe TRBD1 (5 bases). Source material: peripheral blood. CDR3: CASGLVKGQGAKNIQYF. In nucleotides, the CDR3 is TGTGCTAGTGGTTTGGTAAAAGGTCAGGGCGCCAAAAACATTCAGTACTTC.